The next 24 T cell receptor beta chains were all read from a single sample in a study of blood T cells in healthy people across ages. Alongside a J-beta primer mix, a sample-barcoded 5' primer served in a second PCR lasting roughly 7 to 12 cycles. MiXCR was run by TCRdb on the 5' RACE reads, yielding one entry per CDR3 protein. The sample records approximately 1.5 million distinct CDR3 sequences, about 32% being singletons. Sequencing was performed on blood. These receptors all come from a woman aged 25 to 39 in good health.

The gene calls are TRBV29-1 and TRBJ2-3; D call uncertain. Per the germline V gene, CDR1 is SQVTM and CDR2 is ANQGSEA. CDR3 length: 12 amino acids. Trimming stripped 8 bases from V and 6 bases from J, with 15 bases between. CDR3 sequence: CSPFGPQDTQYF. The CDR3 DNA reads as TGCAGCCCATTCGGGCCTCAGGATACGCAGTATTTT.

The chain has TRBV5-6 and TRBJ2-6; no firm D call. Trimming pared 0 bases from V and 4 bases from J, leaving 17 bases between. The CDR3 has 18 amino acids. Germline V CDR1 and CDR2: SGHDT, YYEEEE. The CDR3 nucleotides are TGTGCCAGCAGCTTGGGAGGACCCCTAGATACAGGGGCCAACGTCCTGACTTTC. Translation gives CASSLGGPLDTGANVLTF.

Written as DNA, the CDR3 is TGCTGGAACACTGAAGCTTTCTTT. Translating it yields CWNTEAFF. This chain joins TRBV29-1 and TRBJ1-1; D gene ambiguous. The V gene's germline CDR1 is SQVTM and CDR2 ANQGSEA. The CDR3 is 8 residues long.

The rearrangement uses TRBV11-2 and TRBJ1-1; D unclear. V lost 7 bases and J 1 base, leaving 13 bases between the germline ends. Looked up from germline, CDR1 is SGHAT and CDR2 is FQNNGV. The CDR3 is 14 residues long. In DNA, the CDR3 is TGTGCCAGCACCAGTGGCGTCAAGAACACTGAAGCTTTCTTT. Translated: CASTSGVKNTEAFF.

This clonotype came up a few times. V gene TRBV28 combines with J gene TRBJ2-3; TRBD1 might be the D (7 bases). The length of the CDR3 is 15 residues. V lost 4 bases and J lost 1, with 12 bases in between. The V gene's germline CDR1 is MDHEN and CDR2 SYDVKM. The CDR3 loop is CASSSPGGRTDTQYF. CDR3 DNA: TGTGCCAGCAGTTCCCCAGGGGGGCGCACAGATACGCAGTATTTT.

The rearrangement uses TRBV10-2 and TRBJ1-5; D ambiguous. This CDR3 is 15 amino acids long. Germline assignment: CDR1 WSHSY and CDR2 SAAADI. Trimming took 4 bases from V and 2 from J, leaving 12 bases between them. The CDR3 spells CASSASSQGNQPQHF. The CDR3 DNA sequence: TGCGCCAGCAGTGCTAGCAGTCAGGGCAATCAGCCCCAGCATTTT.

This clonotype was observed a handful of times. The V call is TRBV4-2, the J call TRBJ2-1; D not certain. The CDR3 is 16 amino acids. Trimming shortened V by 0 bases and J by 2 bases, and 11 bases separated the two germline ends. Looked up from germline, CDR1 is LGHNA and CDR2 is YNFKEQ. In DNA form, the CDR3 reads TGTGCCAGCAGCCAAGAGGCCCAGGCTCCCTACAATGAGCAGTTCTTC. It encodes CASSQEAQAPYNEQFF.

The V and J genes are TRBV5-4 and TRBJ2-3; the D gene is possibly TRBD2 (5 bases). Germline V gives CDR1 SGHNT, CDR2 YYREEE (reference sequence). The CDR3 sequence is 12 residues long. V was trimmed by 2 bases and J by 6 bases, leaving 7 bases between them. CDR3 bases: TGTGCCAGCAGCTTCGGGGAGGATACGCAGTATTTT. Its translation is CASSFGEDTQYF.

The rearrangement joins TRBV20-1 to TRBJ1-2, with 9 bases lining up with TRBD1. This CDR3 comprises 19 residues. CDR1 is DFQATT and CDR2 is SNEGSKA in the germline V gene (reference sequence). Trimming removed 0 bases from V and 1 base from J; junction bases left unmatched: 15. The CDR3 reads CSARDDARTGDSDNYGYTF. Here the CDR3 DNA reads TGCAGTGCTAGAGACGACGCCCGGACAGGGGACTCGGATAACTATGGCTACACCTTC.

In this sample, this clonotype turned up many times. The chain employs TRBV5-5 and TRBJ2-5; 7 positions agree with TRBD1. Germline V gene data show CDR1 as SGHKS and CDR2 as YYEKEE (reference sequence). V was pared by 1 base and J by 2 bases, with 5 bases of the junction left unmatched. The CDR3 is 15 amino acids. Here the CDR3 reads CASSLRDRVQETQYF. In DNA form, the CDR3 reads TGTGCCAGCAGCTTGCGAGACAGGGTACAAGAGACCCAGTACTTC. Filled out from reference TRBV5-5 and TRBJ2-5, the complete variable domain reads DAGVTQSPTHLIKTRGQQVTLRCSPISGHKSVSWYQQVLGQGPQFIFQYYEKEERGRGNFPDRFSARQFPNYSSELNVNALLLGDSALYLCASSLRDRVQETQYFGPGTRLLVL.

The CDR3 DNA follows: TGTGCCAGCAGCGATCTAGGACGGGTCTTGAACACTGAAGCTTTCTTT. Translating gives CASSDLGRVLNTEAFF. The chain has TRBV7-9 and TRBJ1-1; D uncertain. Germline CDR1 and CDR2: SEHNR and FQNEAQ (reference sequence). With 5 bases removed from V and 0 bases from J, the gap between germline ends came to 16 bases. This CDR3 spans 16 amino acids.

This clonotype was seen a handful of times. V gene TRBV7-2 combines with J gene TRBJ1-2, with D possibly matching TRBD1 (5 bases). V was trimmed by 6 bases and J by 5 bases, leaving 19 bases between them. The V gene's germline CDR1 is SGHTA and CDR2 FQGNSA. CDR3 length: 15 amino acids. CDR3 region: CASRRVLGPRYGYTF. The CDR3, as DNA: TGTGCCAGCAGACGAGTGTTGGGACCTAGATATGGCTACACCTTC.

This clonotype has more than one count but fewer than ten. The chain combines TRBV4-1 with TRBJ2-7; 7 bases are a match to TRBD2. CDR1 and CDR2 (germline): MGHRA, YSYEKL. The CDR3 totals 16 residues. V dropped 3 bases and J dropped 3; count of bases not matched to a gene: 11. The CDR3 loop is CASSHPGGLADYEQYF. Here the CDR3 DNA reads TGCGCCAGCAGCCACCCGGGGGGTCTAGCGGACTACGAGCAGTACTTC.

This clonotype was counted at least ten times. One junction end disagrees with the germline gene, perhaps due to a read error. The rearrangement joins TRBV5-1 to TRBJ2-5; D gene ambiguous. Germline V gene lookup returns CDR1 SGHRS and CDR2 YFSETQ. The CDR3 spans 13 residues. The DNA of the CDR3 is TGTGCCAGCAGCTTGGGGTCTGAAGAGACCCAGTACTTC. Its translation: CASSLGSEETQYF.

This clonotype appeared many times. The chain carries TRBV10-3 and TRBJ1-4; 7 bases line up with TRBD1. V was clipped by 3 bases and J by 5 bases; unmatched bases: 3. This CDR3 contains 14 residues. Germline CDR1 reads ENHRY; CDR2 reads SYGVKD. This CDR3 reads CAISDVRGNEKLFF. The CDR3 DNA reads TGTGCCATCAGTGATGTCAGGGGGAATGAAAAACTGTTTTTT.

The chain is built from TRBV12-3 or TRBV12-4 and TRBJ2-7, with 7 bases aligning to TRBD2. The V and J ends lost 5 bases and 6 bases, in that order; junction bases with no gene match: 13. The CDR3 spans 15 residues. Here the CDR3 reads CASSPRGEGRTEQYF. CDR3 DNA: TGTGCCAGCAGTCCCCGGGGGGAGGGCAGAACCGAGCAGTACTTC.

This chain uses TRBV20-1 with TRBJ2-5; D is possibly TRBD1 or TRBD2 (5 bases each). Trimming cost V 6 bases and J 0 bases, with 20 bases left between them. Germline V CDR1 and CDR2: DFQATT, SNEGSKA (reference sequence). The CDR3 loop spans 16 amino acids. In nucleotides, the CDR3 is TGCAGTGCCGCCCCTATGAGGGGCTCGTACCAAGAGACCCAGTACTTC. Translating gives CSAAPMRGSYQETQYF.

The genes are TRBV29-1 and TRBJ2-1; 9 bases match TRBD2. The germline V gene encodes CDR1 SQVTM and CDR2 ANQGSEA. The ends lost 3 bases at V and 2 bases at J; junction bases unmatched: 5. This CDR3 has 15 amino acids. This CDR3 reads CSVDSSGVTYNEQFF. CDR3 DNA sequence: TGCAGCGTTGATTCTAGCGGGGTAACCTACAATGAGCAGTTCTTC.

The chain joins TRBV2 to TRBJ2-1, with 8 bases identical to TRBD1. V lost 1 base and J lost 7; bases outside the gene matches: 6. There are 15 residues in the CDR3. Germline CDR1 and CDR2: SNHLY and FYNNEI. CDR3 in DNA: TGTGCCAGCAGTGAAGACGGGACAGGAGATAATGAGCAGTTCTTC. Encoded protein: CASSEDGTGDNEQFF.

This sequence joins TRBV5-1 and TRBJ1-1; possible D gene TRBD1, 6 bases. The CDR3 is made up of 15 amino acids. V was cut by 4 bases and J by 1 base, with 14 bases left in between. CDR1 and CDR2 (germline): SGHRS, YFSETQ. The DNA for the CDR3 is TGCGCCAGCAGCCCCCCACGGGGGGCGAACACTGAAGCTTTCTTT. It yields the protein CASSPPRGANTEAFF.

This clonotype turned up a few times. CDR3 loop: CASSAPTGANNQPQHF. As DNA, the CDR3 is TGTGCCAGCAGTGCCCCGACAGGGGCGAACAATCAGCCCCAGCATTTT. This chain connects TRBV6-1 to TRBJ1-5; 8 positions agree with TRBD1. The CDR3 consists of 16 residues. Per the germline V gene, CDR1 is MNHNS and CDR2 is SASEGT. Unmatched junction bases numbered 8, after V lost 4 bases and J lost 3 bases.

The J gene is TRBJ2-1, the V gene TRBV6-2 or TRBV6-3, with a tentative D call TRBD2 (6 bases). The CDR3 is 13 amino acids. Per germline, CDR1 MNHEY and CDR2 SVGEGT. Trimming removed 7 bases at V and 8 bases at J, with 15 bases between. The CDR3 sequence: CASTISGTDEQFF. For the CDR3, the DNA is TGTGCCAGCACAATCTCGGGGACTGATGAGCAGTTCTTC.

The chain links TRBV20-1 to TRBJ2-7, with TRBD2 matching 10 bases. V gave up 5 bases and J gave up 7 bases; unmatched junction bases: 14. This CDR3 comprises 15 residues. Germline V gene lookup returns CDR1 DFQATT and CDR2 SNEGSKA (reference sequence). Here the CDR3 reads CSAHSTSGKAGEQYF. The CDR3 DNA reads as TGCAGTGCTCACTCCACTAGCGGGAAGGCCGGAGAGCAGTACTTC.

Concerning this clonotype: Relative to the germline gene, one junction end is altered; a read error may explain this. Here the CDR3 reads CASSWDGDNKQFF. The CDR3 nucleotides read TGTGCCAGCAGTTGGGACGGCGACAATAAGCAGTTCTTC. The chain recombines TRBV6-1 with TRBJ2-1, with D possibly being TRBD1 or TRBD2 (5 bases each). The germline V gene encodes CDR1 MNHNS and CDR2 SASEGT. The CDR3 runs 13 residues.